One and the same sample provided the 30 T cell receptor beta chains below, sequenced in a study of shared clonotypes between healthy human individuals. Repertoires were generated with immunoSEQ multiplex PCR, while TCRdb's copy carries only in-frame clones and drops some. This table has approximately 2.1 million clones, over 90% appearing once. The sequenced sample was naive CD4+ T cells from PBMCs. Subset specified: CD45RA+ positively selected. These receptor sequences come from a man younger than 35 in good health. Some clones in this sample may be carry-over from other donors' samples.

This chain connects TRBV10-2 to TRBJ2-5; no reliable D call. Trimming stripped 7 bases from V and 1 base from J, with 4 bases between. This CDR3 is built from 11 residues. Per germline, CDR1 WSHSY and CDR2 SAAADI. DNA of the CDR3: TGCGCCAGCAAGGCCCAAGAGACCCAGTACTTC. Its translation is CASKAQETQYF.

The rearrangement joins TRBV7-9 to TRBJ2-2; D may be TRBD2 (5 bases). Germline V gene lookup returns CDR1 SEHNR and CDR2 FQNEAQ (reference sequence). The CDR3 sequence is 13 residues long. Trimming shortened V by 5 bases and J by 5 bases, and 9 bases separated the two germline ends. Written as DNA, the CDR3 is TGTGCCAGCAGCGTACTAGAGACCGGGGAGCTGTTTTTT. Amino acids: CASSVLETGELFF.

The chain recombines TRBV6-1 with TRBJ1-2; D is uncertain. There are 13 residues in the CDR3. V was clipped by 3 bases and J by 3 bases, with 8 bases between them. Looked up from germline, CDR1 is MNHNS and CDR2 is SASEGT. In DNA, the CDR3 is TGTGCCAGCAGTGAGGCCAGGTACTATGGCTACACCTTC. This codes for CASSEARYYGYTF.

The CDR3 nucleotides read TGTGCCAGCAGCTTAAACCCCCCGGGACCCTCTGCTGGAAACACCATATATTTT. This codes for CASSLNPPGPSAGNTIYF. The chain joins TRBV7-3 to TRBJ1-3; maybe TRBD1 (5 bases). Germline V gives CDR1 SGHTA, CDR2 FQGTGA. The CDR3 runs 18 residues. V lost 1 base, J lost 2 bases, and 18 bases lay in between.

The V gene is TRBV5-4, the J gene TRBJ2-5; 8 bases are a match to TRBD1. The CDR3 contains 14 residues. The germline CDR1 and CDR2 sequences are SGHNT and YYREEE (reference sequence). Trimming at V came to 4 bases and at J to 5 bases, leaving 7 bases not matched to a gene. The CDR3 DNA reads TGTGCCAGCAGCATGACAGGGGCCGGCGAGACCCAGTACTTC. Its protein product is CASSMTGAGETQYF.

V is TRBV5-4 and J is TRBJ2-5; 7 positions match TRBD2. The CDR3 has 15 residues. V was pared by 4 bases and J by 5 bases, with 11 bases of the junction left unmatched. The germline V gene has CDR1 SGHNT and CDR2 YYREEE (reference sequence). This CDR3 reads CASSPVAGVQETQYF. The CDR3 bases are TGTGCCAGCAGCCCTGTGGCGGGAGTTCAGGAGACCCAGTACTTC.

The J gene is TRBJ1-3, the V gene TRBV10-3; 8 bases match TRBD1. The J segment lost 3 bases and the V segment lost 9 bases, leaving 7 bases of the junction unmatched. The germline V gene has CDR1 ENHRY and CDR2 SYGVKD. The CDR3 runs to 14 residues. CDR3 residues: CAITDRAVGNTIYF. The CDR3 nucleotides are TGTGCCATAACGGACAGGGCAGTTGGAAACACCATATATTTT.

The V call is TRBV7-2, the J call TRBJ1-2, with 7 bases identical to TRBD1. Germline V gene sequence: CDR1 SGHTA, CDR2 FQGNSA. The ends lost 4 bases at V and 4 bases at J; junction bases unmatched: 3. This CDR3 has 13 amino acids. CDR3 bases: TGTGCCAGCAGCTACAGGGGAGGCTATGGCTACACCTTC. Translating gives CASSYRGGYGYTF.

The chain employs TRBV7-3 and TRBJ1-5, with D maybe TRBD1 (6 bases). CDR3 length: 13 residues. Trimming took off 2 bases at V and 8 bases at J, with 10 bases between the two ends. The germline CDR1 and CDR2 sequences are SGHTA and FQGTGA. In DNA, the CDR3 is TGTGCCAGCAGCTTAGCCAGGGACAAGCCCCAGCATTTT. Protein product: CASSLARDKPQHF.

The J gene is TRBJ1-2, the V gene TRBV27, with D perhaps TRBD1 (6 bases). This CDR3 contains 13 residues. Trimming shortened V by 4 bases and J by 8 bases, and 14 bases separated the two germline ends. The germline V gene encodes CDR1 MNHEY and CDR2 SMNVEV (reference sequence). For the CDR3, the DNA is TGTGCCAGCAGTTCGAACAGGGAAGGCGGCTACACCTTC. Translated, it gives CASSSNREGGYTF.

The rearrangement uses TRBV19 and TRBJ2-5; D might be TRBD2 (7 bases). Deletions cut 3 bases from V and 0 bases from J, with 17 bases between. Germline CDR1 LNHDA, CDR2 SQIVND (reference sequence). The CDR3 contains 17 residues. The CDR3 DNA reads as TGTGCCAGTAGTATTAGGGGGGGGCAAGTGTACCAAGAGACCCAGTACTTC. Translating gives CASSIRGGQVYQETQYF.

The genes are TRBV28 and TRBJ2-1; D is unclear. Looked up from germline, CDR1 is MDHEN and CDR2 is SYDVKM. The ends were cut back, 5 bases at V and 4 bases at J, with 18 bases in the middle. There are 16 residues in the CDR3. Here the CDR3 reads CASSPRRMVGYNEQFF. In nucleotides, the CDR3 is TGTGCCAGCAGTCCCCGGCGAATGGTAGGATACAATGAGCAGTTCTTC.

The chain has TRBV11-2 and TRBJ2-7; the D gene is possibly TRBD2 (5 bases). In germline, CDR1 is SGHAT, CDR2 FQNNGV. V dropped 5 bases and J dropped 0 bases, with 11 bases sitting between them. The CDR3 runs 14 residues. The CDR3 DNA follows: TGTGCCAGCAGCCCTACGGGATCCTCCTACGAGCAGTACTTC. It yields the protein CASSPTGSSYEQYF.

In the case of this clone: One end of the junction does not line up with germline, which may come from a read error. CDR3 nucleotides: TGCGCCAGCACCTTGGCACTAGCGGGAGGCCCTAGCAATGAGCAGTTCTTC. This gives the protein CASTLALAGGPSNEQFF. The genes are TRBV5-1 and TRBJ2-1, with 12 positions matching TRBD2. CDR1 SGHRS and CDR2 YFSETQ come from the germline V gene. The CDR3 runs 17 residues.

J is TRBJ1-2 and V is TRBV19; possible D gene TRBD1, 6 bases. Germline assignment: CDR1 LNHDA and CDR2 SQIVND (reference sequence). CDR3 length equals 14 residues. Trimming left V 7 bases short and J 7 bases short, with 19 bases between. The CDR3, as DNA: TGTGCCAGTAACGAAGCAGCCGCCAGGGGTGGCTACACCTTC. Protein: CASNEAAARGGYTF. Filled out from reference TRBV19 and TRBJ1-2, the complete variable domain reads DGGITQSPKYLFRKEGQNVTLSCEQNLNHDAMYWYRQDPGQGLRLIYYSQIVNDFQKGDIAEGYSVSREKKESFPLTVTSAQKNPTAFYLCASNEAAARGGYTFGSGTRLTVV.

This chain uses TRBV4-2 with TRBJ2-3; 7 positions match TRBD1. V dropped 0 bases and J dropped 6; count of bases not matched to a gene: 6. Germline V gives CDR1 LGHNA, CDR2 YNFKEQ. This CDR3 comprises 15 residues. The chain's CDR3 is CASSQERQGFDTQYF. The CDR3 coding sequence is TGTGCCAGCAGCCAAGAAAGACAGGGCTTCGATACGCAGTATTTT.

The J gene is TRBJ2-1, the V gene TRBV5-4; 9 nucleotides line up with TRBD2. With V trimmed by 2 bases and J by 7 bases, 7 bases remained unmatched. Germline V lookup: CDR1 SGHNT, CDR2 YYREEE (reference sequence). CDR3 length equals 15 residues. The CDR3 sequence: CASSLPGLAGNEQFF. Written as DNA, the CDR3 is TGTGCCAGCAGCTTACCGGGACTAGCCGGGAATGAGCAGTTCTTC.

The chain uses TRBV7-2 and TRBJ2-7; possibly TRBD2 for D (5 bases). V lost 0 bases and J 6 bases, leaving 12 bases between the germline ends. From germline, CDR1 is SGHTA and CDR2 FQGNSA. The CDR3 loop spans 14 amino acids. CDR3 coding DNA: TGTGCCAGCAGCTTAGCTCGGGGTTCGGGCGAGCAGTACTTC. Translating it yields CASSLARGSGEQYF.

The chain is built from TRBV5-1 and TRBJ1-2; 7 bases agree with TRBD1. The CDR3 is 15 residues long. J was trimmed by 3 bases and V by 2 bases; bases with no gene match: 7. CDR1 is SGHRS and CDR2 is YFSETQ in the germline V gene. The DNA for the CDR3 is TGCGCCAGCAGCTTCACCAGGGGGGCGGACTATGGCTACACCTTC. Its protein is CASSFTRGADYGYTF.

This chain links TRBV28 with TRBJ1-3; 7 positions agree with TRBD1. The length of the CDR3 is 13 residues. In germline, CDR1 is MDHEN, CDR2 SYDVKM. The ends lost 8 bases at V and 2 bases at J; junction bases unmatched: 3. In DNA form, the CDR3 reads TGTGCCAGCCAAGACAGGGCTGGAAACACCATATATTTT. Amino acids: CASQDRAGNTIYF.

Only one count was recorded for this clone. The chain carries TRBV15 and TRBJ1-5, with no clear D. Germline values: CDR1 LNHNV, CDR2 YYDKDF (reference sequence). Between the trimmed V and J ends, which lost 4 bases and 7 bases, there was a span of 11 bases. The CDR3 is 13 residues long. The CDR3 DNA follows: TGTGCCACCAGCACCTCATTGGTCCAGCCCCAGCATTTT. As protein: CATSTSLVQPQHF. Using reference TRBV15 and TRBJ1-5 for the parts outside the CDR3, the full variable domain is DAMVIQNPRYQVTQFGKPVTLSCSQTLNHNVMYWYQQKSSQAPKLLFHYYDKDFNNEADTPDNFQSRRPNTSFCFLDIRSPGLGDTAMYLCATSTSLVQPQHFGDGTRLSIL.

The chain employs TRBV2 and TRBJ2-1; D ambiguous. Between the trimmed V and J ends, which lost 5 bases and 7 bases, there was a span of 12 bases. This CDR3 contains 13 residues. Per the germline V gene, CDR1 is SNHLY and CDR2 is FYNNEI. The CDR3 nucleotides are TGTGCCAGCAGTCTGATACTGGGAAATGAGCAGTTCTTC. Protein: CASSLILGNEQFF.

The table lists this clone with a few counts. The sample holds other DNA sequences that translate to the same CDR3. The rearrangement links TRBV7-3 to TRBJ1-1; D is unresolved. The CDR3 is 13 amino acids. Germline CDR1 SGHTA, CDR2 FQGTGA. The V end was cut by 0 bases, the J end by 1 base, with 3 bases between. The CDR3 DNA reads TGTGCCAGCAGCTTAACCGGGAACACTGAAGCTTTCTTT. Amino acids: CASSLTGNTEAFF.

In the case of this clone: This sample includes further DNA sequences coding for the same CDR3. This chain uses TRBV18 with TRBJ1-5; tentatively, D is TRBD1 (5 bases). The CDR3 spans 13 residues. Germline assignment: CDR1 KGHSH and CDR2 LQKENI. V dropped 2 bases and J dropped 6 bases, with 8 bases sitting between them. The CDR3 loop reads CASSPGAGQPQHF. The CDR3 region has the DNA TGTGCCAGCTCACCAGGGGCGGGTCAGCCCCAGCATTTT.

Of note for this clone: This sample includes further DNA sequences coding for the same CDR3. The rearrangement joins TRBV5-1 to TRBJ2-3; D might be TRBD2 (7 bases). The V gene's germline CDR1 is SGHRS and CDR2 YFSETQ. The ends were cut back, 0 bases at V and 6 bases at J, with 14 bases in the middle. This CDR3 has 15 amino acids. The CDR3: CASSLAAGGPDTQYF. DNA of the CDR3: TGCGCCAGCAGCTTGGCAGCCGGGGGGCCGGATACGCAGTATTTT.

V gene TRBV7-9 combines with J gene TRBJ2-4, with a weak D call TRBD1 (5 bases). Trimming removed 5 bases at V and 4 bases at J, with 15 bases between. The CDR3 consists of 15 residues. Per germline, CDR1 SEHNR and CDR2 FQNEAQ (reference sequence). CDR3 nucleotides: TGTGCCAGCAGCCCCCGGACACTGCCAAAAAACATTCAGTACTTC. Its protein is CASSPRTLPKNIQYF.

V is TRBV23-1 and J is TRBJ2-1, with TRBD2 matching 11 bases. TRBV23-1 falls under the ORF class, with uncertain function. This CDR3 is built from 16 residues. Trimming at V came to 4 bases and at J to 7 bases, leaving 9 bases not matched to a gene. CDR3 in amino acids: CASSRDTSGSFNEQFF. The CDR3 nucleotides read TGCGCCAGCAGTCGCGATACTAGCGGGAGTTTTAATGAGCAGTTCTTC.

About this clone itself: Within the sample, other DNA sequences also encode this same CDR3. The chain has TRBV11-2 and TRBJ2-7; a weak D match, TRBD2 (5 bases). Germline assignment: CDR1 SGHAT and CDR2 FQNNGV. Between the trimmed V and J ends, which lost 1 base and 0 bases, there was a span of 10 bases. CDR3 length equals 15 residues. The CDR3 region has the DNA TGTGCCAGCAGCTTAGTCCCGGGGAGCTCCTACGAGCAGTACTTC. It specifies CASSLVPGSSYEQYF.

V usage is TRBV9 and J usage is TRBJ2-7; TRBD2 might be the D (5 bases). CDR1 is SGDLS, CDR2 YYNGEE, per germline. The V end was cut by 1 base, the J end by 6 bases, with 14 bases between. The CDR3 extends over 14 amino acids. The CDR3 DNA follows: TGTGCCAGCAGCGTATCTGGAGAGGAGGTCGAGCAGTACTTC. It codes for CASSVSGEEVEQYF.

The V gene is TRBV6-6, the J gene TRBJ1-1; unclear D gene. Per the germline V gene, CDR1 is MNHNY and CDR2 is SVGAGI (reference sequence). The ends were cut back, 2 bases at V and 3 bases at J, with 7 bases in the middle. The CDR3 spans 13 residues. The CDR3 DNA reads as TGTGCCAGCAGTTACGGGCCTTACACTGAAGCTTTCTTT. Translated: CASSYGPYTEAFF.